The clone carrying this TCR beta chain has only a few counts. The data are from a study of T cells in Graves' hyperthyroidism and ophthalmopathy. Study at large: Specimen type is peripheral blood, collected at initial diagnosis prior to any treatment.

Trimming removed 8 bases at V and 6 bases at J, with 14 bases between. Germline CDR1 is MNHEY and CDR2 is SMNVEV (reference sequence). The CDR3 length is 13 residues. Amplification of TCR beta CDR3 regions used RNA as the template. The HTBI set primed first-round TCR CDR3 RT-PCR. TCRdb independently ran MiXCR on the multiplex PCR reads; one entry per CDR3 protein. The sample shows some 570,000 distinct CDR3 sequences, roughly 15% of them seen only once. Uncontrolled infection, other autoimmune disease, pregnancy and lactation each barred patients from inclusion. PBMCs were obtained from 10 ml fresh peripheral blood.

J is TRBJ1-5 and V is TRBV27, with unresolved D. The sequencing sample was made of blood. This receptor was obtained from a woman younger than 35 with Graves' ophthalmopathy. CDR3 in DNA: TGTGCCAGCGGAAACCACCCTGGTCAGCCCCAGCATTTT. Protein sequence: CASGNHPGQPQHF.